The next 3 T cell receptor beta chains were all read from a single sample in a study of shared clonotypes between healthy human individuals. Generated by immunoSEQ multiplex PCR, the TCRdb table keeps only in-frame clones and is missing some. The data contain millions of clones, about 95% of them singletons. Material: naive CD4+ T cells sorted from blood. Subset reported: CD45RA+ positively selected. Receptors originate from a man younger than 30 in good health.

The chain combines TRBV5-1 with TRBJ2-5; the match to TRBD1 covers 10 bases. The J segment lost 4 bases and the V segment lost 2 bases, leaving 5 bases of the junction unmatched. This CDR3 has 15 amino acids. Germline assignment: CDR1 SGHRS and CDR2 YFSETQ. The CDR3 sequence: CASSFRQGALETQYF. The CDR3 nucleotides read TGCGCCAGCAGCTTTCGACAGGGGGCATTAGAGACCCAGTACTTC.

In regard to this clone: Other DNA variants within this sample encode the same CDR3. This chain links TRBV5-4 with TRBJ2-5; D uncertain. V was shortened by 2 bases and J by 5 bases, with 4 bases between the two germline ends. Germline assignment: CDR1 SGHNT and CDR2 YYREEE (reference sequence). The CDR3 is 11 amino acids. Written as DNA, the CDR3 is TGTGCCAGCAGCTTTGAGGAGACCCAGTACTTC. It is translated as CASSFEETQYF.

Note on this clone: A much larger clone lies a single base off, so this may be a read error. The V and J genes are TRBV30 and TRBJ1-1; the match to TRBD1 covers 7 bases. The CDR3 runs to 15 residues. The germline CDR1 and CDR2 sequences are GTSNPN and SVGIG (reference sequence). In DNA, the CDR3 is TGTGCCTGGAGCCTCGGGACAGTGGTGAACACTGAAGCTCTCTTT. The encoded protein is CAWSLGTVVNTEALF. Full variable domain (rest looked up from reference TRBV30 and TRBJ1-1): SQTIHQWPATLVQPVGSPLSLECTVEGTSNPNLYWYRQAAGRGLQLLFYSVGIGQISSEVPQNLSASRPQDRQFILSSKKLLLSDSGFYLCAWSLGTVVNTEALFGQGTRLTVV.